Sequencing of this T cell receptor beta chain was carried out in a study of Graves' ophthalmopathy and Graves' hyperthyroidism. Amplification of the TCR beta CDR3 regions used RNA transcripts (as template). The first-round RT-PCR employed HTBI primers together with the Qiagen OneStep RT-PCR kit. A multiplex PCR was then performed as the second round. TCRdb recomputed calls from the multiplex PCR reads with MiXCR, one row per CDR3 protein. The sample shows just over 600,000 distinct CDR3 sequences, 22% of them seen only once. Certain patients were not enrolled. These were patients with other autoimmune diseases, uncontrolled infections, pregnancy or lactation. The CDR3 runs 13 residues. V shed 7 bases and J 7 bases; nucleotides not matched to a gene: 6. Germline V gene lookup returns CDR1 SNHLY and CDR2 FYNNEI. This clonotype occurred a few times.

This TCR was sampled from a young woman with stable Graves' hyperthyroidism. Some clones in this sample may be carry-over from other donors' samples. Sequences were obtained from peripheral blood. The chain combines TRBV2 with TRBJ2-5; 10 nucleotides match TRBD2. CDR3 sequence: CASKGTSDGTQYF. CDR3 DNA sequence: TGTGCCAGCAAAGGGACTAGCGATGGGACCCAGTACTTC.